This TCR beta chain appears in the sequencing data of a study of siplizumab effects on memory and regulatory T cells. General study findings and limits: Siplizumab led to significantly less abundant alloreactive sequences that could be traced back to unstimulated CD4+ memory cells. The authors mapped only a minor fraction of alloreactive clones to unstimulated subsets.

Germline V gives CDR1 LNHDA, CDR2 SQIVND (reference sequence). The CDR3 length is 13 residues. V was cut by 5 bases and J by 6 bases, with 13 bases left in between. In the case of this clone: Its target is not known.

Sequencing of each sample assayed roughly 9.1 x 10^4 TCR templates. This table comes from immunoSEQ multiplex PCR, and its TCRdb copy is limited to in-frame clones, with some not included. The sample holds 87,000 or so clones; 94% are singletons and the top ten take 0.3%. The chain links TRBV19 to TRBJ1-2; D is possibly TRBD1 (5 bases). The source material was non-Treg CD4+ T cells sorted from blood. The clonotype originates from a human donor in good health. CDR3 in DNA: TGTGCCAGTAGTGGCAGGCGGGGGGATGGCTACACCTTC. Its translation: CASSGRRGDGYTF.